The text below deals with one T cell receptor (beta chain). The sample comes from a study of response to subunit inactivated influenza vaccine. Germline trimming cut 4 bases from V and 5 bases from J; bases unmatched to any gene: 7. Germline V CDR1 and CDR2: MGHDK, SYGVNS. CDR3 length: 15 residues. From the RT-PCR reads, TCRdb called clonotypes with MiXCR, one entry per CDR3 protein. In the table there are about 650,000 distinct CDR3 sequences, 11% to 15% of which are singletons. This chain connects TRBV25-1 to TRBJ2-5; 10 bases are a match to TRBD2. This TCR was recovered from a man aged 50-59 years who received an inactivated influenza vaccine. The sample consisted of PBMCs from blood, taken around 15 days before vaccination. The CDR3 is CASSAAGGIGETQYF. Written as DNA, the CDR3 is TGTGCCAGCAGTGCAGCGGGAGGGATAGGCGAGACCCAGTACTTC.